Presented here are 25 T cell receptor beta chains from one specimen sequenced in a study of blood T cell repertoires in COVID-19. Here immunoSEQ multiplex PCR was the method, and the copy in TCRdb shows in-frame clones only, minus some. The repertoire holds under 200,000 clones, 81% seen once, with about 5.8% in the top ten. What was sequenced was PBMCs or T cells enriched from blood (not recorded which). The receptors here all came from a middle-aged woman with acute COVID-19.

V usage is TRBV5-1 and J usage is TRBJ2-1, with TRBD2 matching over 8 bases. CDR1 SGHRS and CDR2 YFSETQ come from the germline V gene. Germline trimming cut 3 bases from V and 0 bases from J; bases unmatched to any gene: 23. The CDR3 totals 22 residues. The CDR3 sequence is CASSWEVRGRPTSGSSYNEQFF. The CDR3 bases are TGCGCCAGCAGCTGGGAGGTCCGGGGGCGACCAACTAGCGGAAGCTCCTACAATGAGCAGTTCTTC.

The rearrangement uses TRBV19 and TRBJ1-6; the match to TRBD1 covers 11 bases. The CDR3 is made up of 15 amino acids. J was trimmed by 11 bases and V by 4 bases; bases with no gene match: 7. The germline V gene encodes CDR1 LNHDA and CDR2 SQIVND (reference sequence). This chain's CDR3 is CASSSGTGGSPPLHF. CDR3 bases: TGTGCCAGTAGTAGCGGGACAGGGGGAAGTCCACCCCTCCACTTT.

The V gene is TRBV6-5, the J gene TRBJ1-1; 7 positions match TRBD1. The V gene end was trimmed by 6 bases and the J gene end by 0 bases; junction bases not matched to a gene: 4. Germline CDR1 MNHEY, CDR2 SVGAGI. CDR3 length equals 14 residues. In DNA form, the CDR3 reads TGTGCCAGCAGGAGAACAGGGGTGAACACTGAAGCTTTCTTT. Translation: CASRRTGVNTEAFF.

The chain is built from TRBV19 and TRBJ1-5, with D uncertain. Germline CDR1 and CDR2: LNHDA and SQIVND (reference sequence). Trimming shortened V by 4 bases and J by 0 bases, and 13 bases separated the two germline ends. The CDR3 length is 16 residues. The CDR3 nucleotides are TGTGCCAGTAGTACAACCGGACTGTATAGCAATCAGCCCCAGCATTTT. Its protein product is CASSTTGLYSNQPQHF.

CDR3 amino acids: CASSTQGGNEKLFF. The CDR3 DNA reads TGTGCCAGCAGCACACAGGGGGGGAATGAAAAACTGTTTTTT. V and J are TRBV2 and TRBJ1-4; the match to TRBD1 covers 8 bases. Germline V CDR1 and CDR2: SNHLY, FYNNEI. The V and J ends lost 6 bases and 5 bases, in that order; junction bases with no gene match: 5. The CDR3 extends over 14 amino acids.

The chain has TRBV19 and TRBJ1-6, with D perhaps matching TRBD1 (6 bases). Germline V lookup: CDR1 LNHDA, CDR2 SQIVND (reference sequence). This CDR3 spans 13 amino acids. V was clipped by 7 bases and J by 10 bases, with 14 bases between them. CDR3 in amino acids: CASKVSQGSPLHF. The CDR3 DNA sequence: TGTGCCAGTAAGGTGTCCCAGGGGTCACCCCTCCACTTT.

The chain has TRBV24-1 and TRBJ2-5, with D possibly matching TRBD1 (5 bases). CDR1 and CDR2 (germline): KGHDR, SFDVKD. Trimming stripped 1 base from V and 0 bases from J, with 8 bases between. This CDR3 comprises 15 residues. The chain's CDR3 is CATSDFTRDQETQYF. CDR3 nucleotides: TGTGCCACCAGTGATTTTACCAGGGACCAAGAGACCCAGTACTTC.

The CDR3 DNA reads as TGTGCCAGCAGCTTGGGGGACAGCGGCTCTGGAAACACCATATATTTT. Protein: CASSLGDSGSGNTIYF. This rearrangement joins TRBV5-5 to TRBJ1-3, with 7 bases matching TRBD1. CDR3 length equals 16 residues. Trimming took 0 bases from V and 0 from J; bases not matched to a gene: 3. Germline CDR1 and CDR2: SGHKS and YYEKEE (reference sequence).

The V call is TRBV11-3, the J call TRBJ1-6; D is uncertain. The CDR3 covers 14 residues. The V end lost 1 base, the J end lost 4 bases, and 5 bases lay between the germline ends. Germline V lookup: CDR1 SGHNT, CDR2 YENEEA. The CDR3 here is CASSLGGYNSPLHF. DNA for the CDR3: TGTGCCAGCAGCTTAGGAGGGTATAATTCACCCCTCCACTTT. Variable domain in full (rest from reference TRBV11-3 and TRBJ1-6): EAGVVQSPRYKIIEKKQPVAFWCNPISGHNTLYWYLQNLGQGPELLIRYENEEAVDDSQLPKDRFSAERLKGVDSTLKIQPAELGDSAVYLCASSLGGYNSPLHFGNGTRLTVT.

The rearrangement uses TRBV18 and TRBJ1-1; D remains ambiguous. This CDR3 region has 13 residues. The germline V gene encodes CDR1 KGHSH and CDR2 LQKENI. Trimming removed 3 bases at V and 0 bases at J, with 5 bases between. The CDR3 loop reads CASSPNLNTEAFF. DNA for the CDR3: TGTGCCAGCTCACCCAATTTGAACACTGAAGCTTTCTTT.

This rearrangement joins TRBV7-9 to TRBJ1-2; 7 bases align to TRBD1. This CDR3 is built from 14 residues. Germline trimming cut 1 base from V and 8 bases from J; bases unmatched to any gene: 7. Germline V CDR1 and CDR2: SEHNR, FQNEAQ (reference sequence). The CDR3: CASSLGTGQVGYTF. Written as DNA, the CDR3 is TGTGCCAGCAGCTTAGGGACAGGCCAGGTCGGCTACACCTTC.

V gene TRBV10-3 combines with J gene TRBJ2-7; TRBD2 matches at 7 bases. Per germline, CDR1 ENHRY and CDR2 SYGVKD. V gave up 7 bases and J gave up 0 bases; unmatched junction bases: 3. The CDR3 length is 13 residues. This CDR3 is CAIMGRDSYEQYF. DNA for the CDR3: TGTGCCATCATGGGGAGGGACTCCTACGAGCAGTACTTC.

J is TRBJ2-3 and V is TRBV19, with 8 nucleotides matching TRBD1. CDR1 LNHDA and CDR2 SQIVND come from the germline V gene (reference sequence). V was clipped by 5 bases and J by 3 bases; unmatched bases: 7. CDR3 size: 15 residues. The CDR3 is CASSPGQGRTDTQYF. The CDR3 DNA sequence: TGTGCCAGTAGTCCAGGACAGGGAAGGACAGATACGCAGTATTTT.

This clone came up once. V gene TRBV3-1 (or the pseudogene TRBV3-2) combines with J gene TRBJ2-7; the D gene is possibly TRBD2 (6 bases). The CDR3 length is 17 residues. The germline V gene encodes CDR1 LGHDT and CDR2 YNNKEL (reference sequence). The V and J ends lost 0 bases and 1 base respectively, with 16 bases between them. CDR3 amino acids: CASSQDRFGGFSYEQYF. The CDR3 DNA sequence: TGTGCCAGCAGCCAAGATCGATTTGGGGGGTTTTCCTACGAGCAGTACTTC.

This clone was recorded a few times. The chain joins TRBV2 to TRBJ1-6; D remains ambiguous. This CDR3 spans 12 amino acids. Germline V lookup: CDR1 SNHLY, CDR2 FYNNEI. Between the trimmed V and J ends, which lost 8 bases and 3 bases, there was a span of 5 bases. CDR3 nucleotide sequence: TGTGCCAGCCAGTTCTATAATTCACCCCTCCACTTT. It specifies CASQFYNSPLHF.

This clone was counted many times. The same CDR3 can be traced to other DNA sequences in this sample. The chain couples TRBV2 to TRBJ2-5, with D possibly being TRBD2 (6 bases). V was shortened by 2 bases and J by 3 bases, with 10 bases between the two germline ends. The CDR3 has 14 amino acids. Germline CDR1 and CDR2: SNHLY and FYNNEI. This CDR3 is CASSETGGEETQYF. For the CDR3, the DNA is TGTGCCAGCAGTGAAACGGGCGGGGAAGAGACCCAGTACTTC.

The chain links TRBV19 to TRBJ2-1, with 9 positions matching TRBD2. Trimming at V came to 3 bases and at J to 6 bases, leaving 3 bases not matched to a gene. CDR3 length: 14 amino acids. Germline CDR1 and CDR2: LNHDA and SQIVND (reference sequence). CDR3 loop: CASSILAGVNEQFF. The CDR3 DNA follows: TGTGCCAGTAGTATCTTAGCGGGAGTCAATGAGCAGTTCTTC.

This clone was seen only a few times. This rearrangement joins TRBV2 to TRBJ1-6, with a possible D match to TRBD1 (6 bases). The V end lost 7 bases, the J end lost 7 bases, and 17 bases lay between the germline ends. CDR1 is SNHLY, CDR2 FYNNEI, per germline. The CDR3 is made up of 15 amino acids. The CDR3, as DNA: TGTGCCAGCAACCCGGACAGCGCCAGAAATTCACCCCTCCACTTT. Translation: CASNPDSARNSPLHF.

The CDR3 here is CASRNRLGQPQHF. The CDR3 nucleotides read TGTGCCAGCAGAAACAGGCTGGGGCAGCCCCAGCATTTT. The gene calls are TRBV6-5 and TRBJ1-5, with a possible D match to TRBD1 (5 bases). The V and J ends lost 6 bases and 7 bases respectively, with 13 bases between them. The germline V gene has CDR1 MNHEY and CDR2 SVGAGI. CDR3 size: 13 residues.

The rearrangement uses TRBV20-1 and TRBJ1-2; 10 bases line up with TRBD1. The CDR3 is made up of 16 amino acids. CDR1 and CDR2 (germline): DFQATT, SNEGSKA (reference sequence). V shed 3 bases, J shed 4 bases, and the junction held 11 bases outside the gene matches. CDR3 DNA sequence: TGCAGTGCTAGTGTTGGACAGGGGGTCGGGGGCTATGGCTACACCTTC. Protein sequence: CSASVGQGVGGYGYTF.

The J gene is TRBJ2-7, the V gene TRBV10-1; D might be TRBD2 (6 bases). Germline values: CDR1 WNHNN, CDR2 SYGVQD (reference sequence). The CDR3 is 14 amino acids. V shed 0 bases and J shed 7 bases, with 13 bases lying between them. The CDR3 here is CASSESGGLREQYV. CDR3 in DNA: TGCGCCAGCAGTGAGTCTGGAGGGCTGAGGGAGCAGTACGTC.

This clone was found many times. The genes are TRBV5-1 and TRBJ2-3; 7 bases are a match to TRBD2. The V gene end was trimmed by 4 bases and the J gene end by 2 bases; junction bases not matched to a gene: 7. This CDR3 contains 15 residues. Germline V gene sequence: CDR1 SGHRS, CDR2 YFSETQ. Written as DNA, the CDR3 is TGCGCCAGCAGCACCTACCTAGCGGACACAGATACGCAGTATTTT. Translated, it gives CASSTYLADTDTQYF.

The V and J genes are TRBV9 and TRBJ1-2; tentative D call: TRBD1 (5 bases). Germline CDR1 and CDR2: SGDLS and YYNGEE. The CDR3 has 13 amino acids. V was pared by 0 bases and J by 5 bases, with 8 bases between. The CDR3 sequence: CASSVGQSYGYTF. The CDR3, as DNA: TGTGCCAGCAGCGTAGGACAGTCGTATGGCTACACCTTC. The complete variable domain, with remaining parts taken from reference TRBV9 and TRBJ1-2, reads DSGVTQTPKHLITATGQRVTLRCSPRSGDLSVYWYQQSLDQGLQFLIQYYNGEERAKGNILERFSAQQFPDLHSELNLSSLELGDSALYFCASSVGQSYGYTFGSGTRLTVV.

This chain links TRBV7-9 with TRBJ2-3; D is undetermined. V lost 5 bases to trimming and J lost 2 bases, with 14 bases between them. Germline V gene sequence: CDR1 SEHNR, CDR2 FQNEAQ (reference sequence). The CDR3 is made up of 15 amino acids. CDR3 protein: CASSPSEAVTDTQYF. Written as DNA, the CDR3 is TGTGCCAGCAGCCCCTCAGAGGCGGTCACAGATACGCAGTATTTT.

The V gene is TRBV5-1, the J gene TRBJ2-2; 7 bases are a match to TRBD1. V gave up 4 bases and J gave up 6 bases; unmatched junction bases: 6. The CDR3 extends over 14 amino acids. Germline V gives CDR1 SGHRS, CDR2 YFSETQ. In nucleotides, the CDR3 is TGCGCCAGCAGCCGACAGGGAGCATCCGGGGAGCTGTTTTTT. This translates into CASSRQGASGELFF.